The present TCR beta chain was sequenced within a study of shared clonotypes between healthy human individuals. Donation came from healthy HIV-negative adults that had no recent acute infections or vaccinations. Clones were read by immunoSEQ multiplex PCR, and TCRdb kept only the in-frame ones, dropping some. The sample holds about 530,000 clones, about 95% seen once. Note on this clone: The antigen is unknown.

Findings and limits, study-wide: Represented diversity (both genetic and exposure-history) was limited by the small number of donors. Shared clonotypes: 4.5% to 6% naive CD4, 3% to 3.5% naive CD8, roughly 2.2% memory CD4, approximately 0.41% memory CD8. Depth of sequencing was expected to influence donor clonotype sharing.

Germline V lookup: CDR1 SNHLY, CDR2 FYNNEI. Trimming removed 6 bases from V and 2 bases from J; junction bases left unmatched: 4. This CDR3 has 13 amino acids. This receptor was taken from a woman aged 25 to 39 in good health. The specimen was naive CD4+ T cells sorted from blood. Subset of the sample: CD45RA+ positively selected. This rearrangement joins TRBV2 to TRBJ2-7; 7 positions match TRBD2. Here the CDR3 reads CASSREAAYEQYF. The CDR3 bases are TGTGCCAGCAGCCGGGAGGCGGCCTACGAGCAGTACTTC.